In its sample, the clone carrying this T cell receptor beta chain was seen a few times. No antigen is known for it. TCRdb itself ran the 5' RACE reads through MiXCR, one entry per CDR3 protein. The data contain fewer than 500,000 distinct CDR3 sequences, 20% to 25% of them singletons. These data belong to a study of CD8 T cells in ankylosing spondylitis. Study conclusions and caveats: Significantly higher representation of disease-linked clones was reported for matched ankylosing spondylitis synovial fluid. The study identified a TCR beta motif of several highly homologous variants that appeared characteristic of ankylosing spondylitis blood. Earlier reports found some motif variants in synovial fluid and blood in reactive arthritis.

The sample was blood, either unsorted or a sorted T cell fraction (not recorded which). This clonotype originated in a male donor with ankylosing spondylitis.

This chain's CDR3 is CASSSPTSGRSHEQFF. The CDR3 DNA follows: TGTGCCAGCAGTTCACCGACTAGCGGGAGATCCCATGAGCAGTTCTTC. This chain uses TRBV28 with TRBJ2-1; 12 bases line up with TRBD2. With V trimmed by 4 bases and J by 8 bases, 9 bases remained unmatched. Per the germline V gene, CDR1 is MDHEN and CDR2 is SYDVKM. The CDR3 covers 16 residues.